The clone carrying this TCR beta chain was seen a few times. Germline V lookup: CDR1 MNHNY, CDR2 SVGAGI (reference sequence). CDR3 length: 14 residues. With 4 bases removed from V and 6 bases from J, the gap between germline ends came to 13 bases. Clones were read by immunoSEQ multiplex PCR, and TCRdb kept only the in-frame ones, dropping some. The sample lists 40,000 or so clones; 86% were seen once. This entry comes from a study of sequential checkpoint blockade in melanoma. Treatment reported: randomized to nivolumab then ipilimumab (arm A) or the reverse (arm B). From thawed PBMCs, live CD3+CD8+ cells negative for CD19 and CD56 were sorted.

V is TRBV6-6 and J is TRBJ1-5; D may be TRBD1 (6 bases). This TCR derives from a human donor with melanoma. This specimen consisted of CD8+ T cells sorted from blood (inferred from file names), obtained from a patient given nivolumab and ipilimumab in sequence. CDR3: CASSFRGVGQPQHF. CDR3 coding DNA: TGTGCCAGCAGTTTCAGGGGTGTGGGTCAGCCCCAGCATTTT.